The 27 T cell receptor beta chains below come from one sample, sequenced in a study of OX40 agonist ivuxolimab in advanced cancers. The assay was immunoSEQ multiplex PCR, and TCRdb's table has in-frame clones only and misses some. The sample holds about 71,000 clones, 86% seen once. The sequencing used CD4+ or CD8+ T cells sorted from blood, collected in a trial of the OX40 agonist ivuxolimab. The receptors stem from an adult with an advanced solid tumor such as melanoma, head and neck, liver or kidney cancer.

V usage is TRBV5-1 and J usage is TRBJ2-1; tentative D call: TRBD1 (5 bases). V dropped 0 bases and J dropped 10 bases, with 11 bases sitting between them. CDR3 length equals 13 residues. Per the germline V gene, CDR1 is SGHRS and CDR2 is YFSETQ. In nucleotides, the CDR3 is TGCGCCAGCAGCTTGGAAGCAGGGAACGAGCAGTTCTTC. Translation: CASSLEAGNEQFF.

This clone is a singleton in its sample. The genes are TRBV7-2 and TRBJ2-2; 8 nucleotides match TRBD1. After removal of 5 bases from V and 5 bases from J, the junction contained 7 bases not matched to a gene. The germline CDR1 and CDR2 sequences are SGHTA and FQGNSA. The CDR3 is 15 residues long. The CDR3 here is CASSLWDRRTGELFF. Here the CDR3 DNA reads TGTGCCAGCAGCCTCTGGGACAGGCGAACCGGGGAGCTGTTTTTT.

This clone is a singleton in its sample. The V call is TRBV5-1, the J call TRBJ1-1; D uncertain. The CDR3 runs to 13 residues. Germline assignment: CDR1 SGHRS and CDR2 YFSETQ. Trimming stripped 1 base from V and 1 base from J, with 5 bases between. The CDR3, as DNA: TGCGCCAGCAGCTTGTCATCGAACACTGAAGCTTTCTTT. Its translation: CASSLSSNTEAFF.

This clone has just a few counts. The V call is TRBV4-2, the J call TRBJ2-3; weak D call: TRBD1 (5 bases). Germline V gives CDR1 LGHNA, CDR2 YNFKEQ. With 1 base removed from V and 2 bases from J, the gap between germline ends came to 13 bases. This CDR3 contains 16 residues. The CDR3 protein is CASSQAFDSNTDTQYF. The DNA for the CDR3 is TGTGCCAGCAGCCAAGCATTCGACAGTAACACAGATACGCAGTATTTT.

The chain couples TRBV4-3 to TRBJ2-2, with 8 positions matching TRBD1. The V gene end was trimmed by 3 bases and the J gene end by 3 bases; junction bases not matched to a gene: 12. The CDR3 sequence is 18 residues long. Germline CDR1 LGHNA, CDR2 YSLEER. CDR3: CASSQLGAQGADTGELFF. The CDR3 DNA reads TGCGCCAGCAGCCAGCTGGGGGCTCAGGGGGCCGACACCGGGGAGCTGTTTTTT.

This rearrangement joins TRBV10-3 to TRBJ1-4, with a tentative D call TRBD1 (5 bases). Germline values: CDR1 ENHRY, CDR2 SYGVKD. Trimming took 4 bases from V and 8 from J, leaving 8 bases between them. CDR3 size: 12 residues. Here the CDR3 reads CAISGGQEKLFF. In DNA, the CDR3 is TGTGCCATCAGTGGAGGACAAGAAAAACTGTTTTTT.

This chain uses TRBV5-1 with TRBJ2-5; TRBD2 might be the D (6 bases). Germline V gene sequence: CDR1 SGHRS, CDR2 YFSETQ. The CDR3 spans 16 residues. Trimming removed 0 bases at V and 2 bases at J, with 14 bases between. CDR3 DNA sequence: TGCGCCAGCAGCTTGGGGAGGGTAGGGGCTCAAGAGACCCAGTACTTC. Translation gives CASSLGRVGAQETQYF.

The gene calls are TRBV15 and TRBJ2-5; D ambiguous. CDR1 is LNHNV, CDR2 YYDKDF, per germline (reference sequence). The CDR3 spans 11 residues. Trimming took 4 bases from V and 2 from J, leaving 2 bases between them. CDR3 sequence: CATSKQETQYF. For the CDR3, the DNA is TGTGCCACCAGCAAGCAAGAGACCCAGTACTTC.

This clone was picked up one time. The chain employs TRBV6-1 and TRBJ2-7; D is undetermined. The CDR3 is 13 residues long. Germline values: CDR1 MNHNS, CDR2 SASEGT. V dropped 1 base and J dropped 3 bases, with 7 bases sitting between them. The CDR3 loop is CASSEVENYEQYF. Here the CDR3 DNA reads TGTGCCAGCAGTGAAGTTGAGAACTACGAGCAGTACTTC.

This chain uses TRBV2 with TRBJ1-1; D possibly corresponds to TRBD1 (5 bases). The CDR3 is made up of 14 amino acids. V was clipped by 5 bases and J by 4 bases, with 14 bases between them. Germline-derived CDR1 and CDR2 are SNHLY and FYNNEI. CDR3 DNA sequence: TGTGCCAGCAGTTCGTACCTGGGGGGCACTGAAGCTTTCTTT. Protein product: CASSSYLGGTEAFF.

The rearrangement uses TRBV5-1 and TRBJ2-5; perhaps TRBD2 as D (6 bases). The CDR3 runs to 18 residues. Trimming cost V 4 bases and J 2 bases, with 24 bases left between them. The germline V gene encodes CDR1 SGHRS and CDR2 YFSETQ. This CDR3 is CASSPREKPGERQETQYF. The CDR3 coding sequence is TGCGCCAGCAGCCCAAGGGAGAAGCCGGGGGAGCGTCAAGAGACCCAGTACTTC.

This rearrangement joins TRBV28 to TRBJ1-5; 8 bases agree with TRBD1. The ends lost 11 bases at V and 1 base at J; junction bases unmatched: 10. There are 15 residues in the CDR3. Germline V gene lookup returns CDR1 MDHEN and CDR2 SYDVKM. CDR3 amino acids: CAGKTGAGSNQPQHF. The DNA of the CDR3 is TGTGCCGGCAAGACAGGGGCCGGGAGCAATCAGCCCCAGCATTTT.

V usage is TRBV7-3 and J usage is TRBJ2-7; no firm D call. This CDR3 is 13 amino acids long. With 1 base removed from V and 6 bases from J, the gap between germline ends came to 10 bases. The germline V gene has CDR1 SGHTA and CDR2 FQGTGA. The CDR3 DNA reads as TGTGCCAGCAGCTTAAGTTCCGGTTCCGAGCAGTACTTC. It yields the protein CASSLSSGSEQYF.

This chain joins TRBV2 and TRBJ2-2; D remains ambiguous. V shed 1 base and J shed 2 bases, with 5 bases lying between them. Germline lookup yields CDR1 SNHLY and CDR2 FYNNEI. The CDR3 is 14 residues long. CDR3 region: CASSEGSNTGELFF. CDR3 nucleotide sequence: TGTGCCAGCAGTGAAGGGTCCAACACCGGGGAGCTGTTTTTT.

The chain has TRBV7-3 and TRBJ2-3, with 11 bases identical to TRBD2. The V and J ends lost 5 bases and 0 bases, in that order; junction bases with no gene match: 4. Germline CDR1 is SGHTA and CDR2 is FQGTGA. The CDR3 is 16 amino acids. The CDR3 is CASSPVAGGSTDTQYF. The CDR3 nucleotides read TGTGCCAGCAGCCCGGTAGCGGGAGGGAGCACAGATACGCAGTATTTT.

The rearrangement joins TRBV5-1 to TRBJ2-1; tentatively, D is TRBD2 (7 bases). The V end lost 1 base, the J end lost 8 bases, and 16 bases lay between the germline ends. Germline V CDR1 and CDR2: SGHRS, YFSETQ. The CDR3 runs to 15 residues. The CDR3 nucleotides are TGCGCCAGCAGCTTGACAAGGGGGGGCGCGGATGAGCAGTTCTTC. It encodes CASSLTRGGADEQFF.

The V call is TRBV27, the J call TRBJ2-2, with 10 bases fitting TRBD1. Per germline, CDR1 MNHEY and CDR2 SMNVEV (reference sequence). This CDR3 region has 15 residues. The V gene end was trimmed by 5 bases and the J gene end by 6 bases; junction bases not matched to a gene: 6. CDR3 bases: TGTGCCAGCAGTAGTCGAGGGACAGGGGCCGGGGAGCTGTTTTTT. The encoded protein is CASSSRGTGAGELFF.

The chain recombines TRBV7-9 with TRBJ2-3; D is possibly TRBD1 (6 bases). The germline V gene has CDR1 SEHNR and CDR2 FQNEAQ (reference sequence). The CDR3 has 17 amino acids. The germline V and J ends were trimmed by 2 bases and 1 base, with 16 bases remaining between them. CDR3 DNA: TGTGCCAGCAGCTTACCAACCGGGACATTCGGCACAGATACGCAGTATTTT. Translating gives CASSLPTGTFGTDTQYF.

This clone was detected only once. The chain is built from TRBV7-2 and TRBJ1-4; D is possibly TRBD1 (5 bases). Per the germline V gene, CDR1 is SGHTA and CDR2 is FQGNSA. The CDR3 covers 15 residues. Trimming cost V 4 bases and J 1 base, with 10 bases left between them. The CDR3 region is CASSSVGVTNEKLFF. CDR3 nucleotides: TGTGCCAGCAGCTCGGTAGGGGTAACTAATGAAAAACTGTTTTTT.

The gene calls are TRBV7-9 and TRBJ2-3, with D perhaps matching TRBD2 (6 bases). Trimming stripped 5 bases from V and 3 bases from J, with 12 bases between. There are 14 residues in the CDR3. Germline-derived CDR1 and CDR2 are SEHNR and FQNEAQ (reference sequence). CDR3 nucleotide sequence: TGTGCCAGCAGCGGATCAGGGAGGACAGATACGCAGTATTTT. Its protein product is CASSGSGRTDTQYF.

V gene TRBV6-5 combines with J gene TRBJ1-1; D unresolved. V lost 5 bases to trimming and J lost 10 bases, with 17 bases between them. Germline loops: CDR1 MNHEY, CDR2 SVGAGI. The CDR3 spans 13 residues. The CDR3 coding sequence is TGTGCCAGCAGTGAATGGAGGGATAGTAGAGCTTTCTTT. Its translation: CASSEWRDSRAFF.

The rearrangement links TRBV19 to TRBJ2-7, with 9 bases matching TRBD2. V was clipped by 4 bases and J by 4 bases; unmatched bases: 8. This CDR3 has 15 residues. Germline assignment: CDR1 LNHDA and CDR2 SQIVND (reference sequence). The CDR3 DNA follows: TGTGCCAGTAGTACTTCTAGCGGGAAGGGGTACGAGCAGTACTTC. Translation gives CASSTSSGKGYEQYF.

The chain joins TRBV6-5 to TRBJ1-1; D is uncertain. V shed 2 bases and J shed 0 bases, with 10 bases lying between them. Germline CDR1 reads MNHEY; CDR2 reads SVGAGI. CDR3 length equals 15 residues. The CDR3 DNA follows: TGTGCCAGCAGTTACGAGGGCAGAGTGAACACTGAAGCTTTCTTT. This sequence encodes CASSYEGRVNTEAFF.

The V and J genes are TRBV11-2 and TRBJ1-1; D is unclear. V gave up 7 bases and J gave up 4 bases, with 16 bases separating them. The CDR3 extends over 14 amino acids. Per germline, CDR1 SGHAT and CDR2 FQNNGV. CDR3 loop: CASKLVGGGTEAFF. The CDR3 nucleotides read TGTGCCAGCAAATTAGTAGGAGGCGGCACTGAAGCTTTCTTT.

The chain is built from TRBV18 and TRBJ1-4, with D possibly matching TRBD1 (5 bases). Between the trimmed V and J ends, which lost 3 bases and 4 bases, there was a span of 12 bases. The CDR3 has 15 residues. Germline V gene data show CDR1 as KGHSH and CDR2 as LQKENI. This CDR3 reads CASSPNTGGNEKLFF. CDR3 DNA sequence: TGTGCCAGCTCACCTAATACAGGTGGTAATGAAAAACTGTTTTTT.

This chain links TRBV6-6 with TRBJ2-2, with TRBD2 matching 7 bases. Germline-derived CDR1 and CDR2 are MNHNY and SVGAGI (reference sequence). The trim removed 0 bases at V and 7 bases at J, leaving 8 bases unmatched. The CDR3 spans 16 residues. CDR3: CASSYSGGRGNGELFF. CDR3 coding DNA: TGTGCCAGCAGTTACTCAGGCGGGAGAGGGAACGGGGAGCTGTTTTTT.

The V and J genes are TRBV5-1 and TRBJ2-3; D could derive from TRBD1 or TRBD2 (6 bases each). The germline gives CDR1 SGHRS, CDR2 YFSETQ. The CDR3 is made up of 18 amino acids. V lost 2 bases, J lost 1 base, and 20 bases lay in between. CDR3 protein: CASSFGGGKWIGTDTQYF. The CDR3 DNA is TGCGCCAGCAGCTTCGGAGGGGGAAAATGGATAGGCACAGATACGCAGTATTTT.